The 22 T cell receptor beta chains below were found in one sample sequenced in a study of shared clonotypes between healthy human individuals. Here immunoSEQ multiplex PCR was the method, and the copy in TCRdb shows in-frame clones only, minus some. The sample has some 2,500,000 clones; 80% to 95% are singletons. Sample: naive CD4+ T cells from PBMCs. Specified subset: CD45RA+ positively selected. These receptors were taken from a young man in good health. Some clones in this sample may be carry-over from other donors' samples.

This rearrangement joins TRBV7-2 to TRBJ2-2, with TRBD2 matching 10 bases. Germline V gives CDR1 SGHTA, CDR2 FQGNSA. The CDR3 runs to 17 residues. After removal of 4 bases from V and 2 bases from J, the junction contained 7 bases not matched to a gene. The CDR3 is CASSSARTSGNTGELFF. In nucleotides, the CDR3 is TGTGCCAGCAGCTCAGCCCGGACTAGCGGAAACACCGGGGAGCTGTTTTTT.

The chain links TRBV11-1 to TRBJ2-3; possible D gene TRBD2, 5 bases. Trimming took 2 bases from V and 6 from J, leaving 18 bases between them. CDR1 SGHAT and CDR2 FQDESV come from the germline V gene (reference sequence). This CDR3 has 16 residues. The CDR3 DNA follows: TGTGCCAGCAGCTTAAAGGAGGCGGGCCTGGGGGATACGCAGTATTTT. Its translation: CASSLKEAGLGDTQYF.

The chain links TRBV5-1 to TRBJ2-7, with 9 positions matching TRBD1. CDR1 and CDR2 (germline): SGHRS, YFSETQ. The CDR3 is 15 amino acids. With 4 bases clipped from V and 3 bases from J, the junction kept 8 bases outside the gene matches. The CDR3 nucleotides are TGCGCCAGCAGCCGACCCGGACAGGGGATCTACGAGCAGTACTTC. Protein product: CASSRPGQGIYEQYF.

The V call is TRBV28, the J call TRBJ1-1, with D unclear. The ends were cut back, 7 bases at V and 6 bases at J, with 18 bases in the middle. CDR1 MDHEN and CDR2 SYDVKM come from the germline V gene. The CDR3 runs 14 residues. CDR3 DNA: TGTGCCAGCACCCTCGCCCCGAAGGGTGCTGAAGCTTTCTTT. This translates into CASTLAPKGAEAFF.

Of note for this clone: Distinct nucleotide sequences in the sample also encode this CDR3. In DNA form, the CDR3 reads TGTGCCAGCAAAAGCTCCTACGAGCAGTACTTC. Its translation: CASKSSYEQYF. This chain links TRBV28 with TRBJ2-7; no clear D gene. Trimming left V 7 bases short and J 0 bases short, with 4 bases between. This CDR3 is 11 amino acids long. CDR1 and CDR2 (germline): MDHEN, SYDVKM.

The chain employs TRBV2 and TRBJ2-3; D is ambiguous. The CDR3 is 13 amino acids. Germline V gene lookup returns CDR1 SNHLY and CDR2 FYNNEI. V was trimmed by 11 bases and J by 6 bases, leaving 18 bases between them. CDR3 sequence: CAALGLFRDTQYF. CDR3 bases: TGTGCCGCCTTGGGGTTATTTAGGGATACGCAGTATTTT. The complete variable domain, with remaining parts taken from reference TRBV2 and TRBJ2-3, reads EPEVTQTPSHQVTQMGQEVILRCVPISNHLYFYWYRQILGQKVEFLVSFYNNEISEKSEIFDDQFSVERPDGSNFTLKIRSTKLEDSAMYFCAALGLFRDTQYFGPGTRLTVL.

This clone was detected a few times. The V call is TRBV6-1, the J call TRBJ2-2, with 8 nucleotides matching TRBD1. Looked up from germline, CDR1 is MNHNS and CDR2 is SASEGT. The trim removed 7 bases at V and 3 bases at J, leaving 7 bases unmatched. The CDR3 runs 15 residues. The CDR3 nucleotides read TGTGCCAGCAACCCGGACAGGGTCCACACCGGGGAGCTGTTTTTT. Protein: CASNPDRVHTGELFF.

The J gene is TRBJ1-1, the V gene TRBV7-8, with D perhaps matching TRBD1 (5 bases). The V gene lost 1 base and the J gene lost 6 bases, with 9 bases spanning the gap. The CDR3 length is 13 residues. Germline CDR1 is SGHVS and CDR2 is FQNEAQ. The chain's CDR3 is CASSLVAGSEAFF. CDR3 sequence (DNA): TGTGCCAGCAGCTTAGTTGCAGGGTCTGAAGCTTTCTTT.

Here the CDR3 reads CASSGRRDPVPYEQYF. DNA of the CDR3: TGTGCCAGCAGTGGACGACGGGACCCAGTCCCCTACGAGCAGTACTTC. This chain uses TRBV27 with TRBJ2-7; tentatively, D is TRBD1 or TRBD2 (5 bases each). The CDR3 runs 16 residues. Germline CDR1 and CDR2: MNHEY and SMNVEV (reference sequence). V was trimmed by 5 bases and J by 2 bases, leaving 19 bases between them.

This chain links TRBV29-1 with TRBJ1-1; 7 positions agree with TRBD1. Germline V gene data show CDR1 as SQVTM and CDR2 as ANQGSEA. V trimming: 6 bases; J trimming: 0 bases; junction bases outside the gene matches: 7. There are 14 residues in the CDR3. The CDR3 coding sequence is TGCAGCGTGACGGGACAGCTTATGAACACTGAAGCTTTCTTT. Its protein product is CSVTGQLMNTEAFF.

In DNA form, the CDR3 reads TGTGCCAGCAGTGAAGCTACTTGGGGGATTTATTTTGGCTACACCTTC. Amino acid sequence: CASSEATWGIYFGYTF. The J gene is TRBJ1-2, the V gene TRBV6-1; weak D call: TRBD1 (5 bases). The CDR3 consists of 16 residues. Trimming took off 0 bases at V and 7 bases at J, with 18 bases between the two ends. The V gene's germline CDR1 is MNHNS and CDR2 SASEGT.

The chain joins TRBV6-5 to TRBJ2-5, with TRBD1 matching over 7 bases. Germline V CDR1 and CDR2: MNHEY, SVGAGI. The CDR3 runs 13 residues. The V gene end was trimmed by 5 bases and the J gene end by 3 bases; junction bases not matched to a gene: 3. The CDR3 DNA reads TGTGCCAGCAGTCGGACAGGAAAAGAGACCCAGTACTTC. It encodes CASSRTGKETQYF.

This rearrangement joins TRBV10-3 to TRBJ1-1; the D gene is possibly TRBD1 (6 bases). The CDR3 totals 16 residues. The V gene lost 10 bases and the J gene lost 1 base, with 22 bases spanning the gap. The V gene's germline CDR1 is ENHRY and CDR2 SYGVKD. The CDR3 nucleotides read TGTGCCACAAAAGCGGGGGCAGGGAAGGCGAACACTGAAGCTTTCTTT. Its translation is CATKAGAGKANTEAFF.

The rearrangement joins TRBV18 to TRBJ2-1; TRBD2 aligns across 7 bases. V dropped 3 bases and J dropped 8; count of bases not matched to a gene: 7. Germline CDR1 is KGHSH and CDR2 is LQKENI. The length of the CDR3 is 14 residues. CDR3 region: CASSPRTSGDEQFF. CDR3 coding DNA: TGTGCCAGCTCACCCCGGACTAGTGGCGATGAGCAGTTCTTC.

The gene calls are TRBV28 and TRBJ1-1; unclear D gene. The germline V gene has CDR1 MDHEN and CDR2 SYDVKM. Trimming took off 5 bases at V and 1 base at J, with 8 bases between the two ends. The CDR3 consists of 13 residues. The CDR3 spells CASSSYRNTEAFF. DNA of the CDR3: TGTGCCAGCAGTAGTTACAGGAACACTGAAGCTTTCTTT.

The gene calls are TRBV6-4 and TRBJ1-1; 8 positions match TRBD1. The CDR3 covers 15 residues. J lost 0 bases, V lost 5 bases, and 5 bases had no gene match. From germline, CDR1 is MRHNA and CDR2 SNTAGT. CDR3 sequence (DNA): TGTGCCAGCAGTAAAAGGACAGGGATGAACACTGAAGCTTTCTTT. Residues: CASSKRTGMNTEAFF.

The V and J genes are TRBV6-1 and TRBJ1-3; D is ambiguous. V lost 6 bases and J lost 5, with 14 bases in between. The CDR3 consists of 14 residues. Germline CDR1 and CDR2: MNHNS and SASEGT. The CDR3 sequence is CASRDERHRNTIYF. In nucleotides, the CDR3 is TGTGCCAGCAGGGACGAGAGGCACCGAAACACCATATATTTT.

The rearrangement joins TRBV6-4 to TRBJ1-4; D is unresolved. This CDR3 region has 13 residues. V dropped 2 bases and J dropped 8 bases, with 9 bases sitting between them. Germline CDR1 reads MRHNA; CDR2 reads SNTAGT. CDR3 sequence reads: CASSDRVGEKLFF. Written as DNA, the CDR3 is TGTGCCAGCAGTGACAGGGTGGGGGAAAAACTGTTTTTT.

For this clone: Germline and junction disagree at one end, which may indicate a read error. V gene TRBV2 combines with J gene TRBJ1-4, with a weak D call TRBD1 (6 bases). CDR1 is SNHLY and CDR2 is FYNNEI in the germline V gene. CDR3 size: 14 residues. In nucleotides, the CDR3 is TGTGCCAGCAGGGAAGGACAGACTAATGAAAAACTGTTTTTT. This gives the protein CASREGQTNEKLFF. The full variable domain, in which reference TRBV2 and TRBJ1-4 provide the parts outside the CDR3, is EPEVTQTPSHQVTQMGQEVILRCVPISNHLYFYWYRQILGQKVEFLVSFYNNEISEKSEIFDDQFSVERPDGSNFTLKIRSTKLEDSAMYFCASREGQTNEKLFFGSGTQLSVL.

The chain combines TRBV6-6 with TRBJ2-1; the D gene is possibly TRBD1 (6 bases). The CDR3 covers 15 residues. Per the germline V gene, CDR1 is MNHNY and CDR2 is SVGAGI (reference sequence). Trimming stripped 5 bases from V and 4 bases from J, with 15 bases between. The DNA for the CDR3 is TGTGCCAGCAGTCTACAGGGCGCCCCATACAATGAGCAGTTCTTC. Its protein product is CASSLQGAPYNEQFF.

The V call is TRBV7-3, the J call TRBJ2-2; TRBD1 is a possible D gene (6 bases). Germline V gives CDR1 SGHTA, CDR2 FQGTGA. CDR3 length equals 16 residues. V lost 5 bases and J lost 5, with 18 bases in between. As DNA, the CDR3 is TGTGCCAGCAGCACCAGGGGTGGAAGCGAAACCGGGGAGCTGTTTTTT. Protein sequence: CASSTRGGSETGELFF.

This chain links TRBV29-1 with TRBJ2-1, with D possibly being TRBD1 (5 bases). Looked up from germline, CDR1 is SQVTM and CDR2 is ANQGSEA. V lost 8 bases, J lost 7 bases, and 15 bases lay in between. The CDR3 has 12 residues. DNA for the CDR3: TGCAGCTCAAAGGGGCCAGGGAATGAGCAGTTCTTC. It yields the protein CSSKGPGNEQFF.